At least ten counts were recorded for the clone carrying this TCR beta chain. Trimming took off 6 bases at V and 6 bases at J, with 11 bases between the two ends. The CDR3 has 13 residues. CDR1 MNHEY and CDR2 SVGEGT come from the germline V gene. TCRdb reprocessed the 5' RACE reads with MiXCR, giving one entry per CDR3 protein. Of about 36,000 distinct CDR3 sequences in the sample, roughly 5.4% were seen once. This record belongs to a study of early T cells in non-severe SARS-CoV-2 infection. At the level of the study: Bulk RNA taken from unsorted whole blood was sequenced, leaving chains unpaired.

Sequenced: whole blood. The receptor's source is an adult who was a healthcare worker with PCR-confirmed SARS-CoV-2 infection or an uninfected control (not recorded which). The genes are TRBV6-2 or TRBV6-3 and TRBJ2-2; TRBD1 might be the D (6 bases). The CDR3 DNA sequence: TGTGCCAGCAGCACAGGGCGGTCCGGGGAGCTGTTTTTT. Its translation: CASSTGRSGELFF.